This T cell receptor beta chain came from a study of T cells in Graves' hyperthyroidism and ophthalmopathy. Study in general: Initial diagnosis, before any treatment, was when peripheral blood was collected.

Researchers took RNA transcripts and amplified the TCR beta CDR3 regions from them. HTBI primers were used for first-round RT-PCR of the TCR CDR3. MiXCR was run by TCRdb on the multiplex PCR reads, yielding one entry per CDR3 protein. The sample shows some 300,000 distinct CDR3 sequences, more than 10% of them seen only once. Study findings and constraints: Ophthalmopathy was predicted by the model a median of around 5.9 months ahead of onset.

Germline V lookup: CDR1 LGHDT, CDR2 YNNKEL (reference sequence). V lost 11 bases, J lost 2 bases, and 12 bases lay in between. The CDR3 is made up of 13 amino acids. This clonotype was counted a few times. No antigen is known for it. A much larger clone lies a single base off, so this may be a read error. The V and J genes are TRBV3-1 and TRBJ1-4, with D hard to call. The sequencing sample was made of blood. This clonotype was sampled from a woman between 25 and 40 years old with Graves' hyperthyroidism that later progressed to Graves' ophthalmopathy. CDR3 DNA sequence: TGTGCCTCCCGGGCGGACACTAATGAAAAACTGTTTTTT. The encoded protein is CASRADTNEKLFF. Full variable domain (rest looked up from reference TRBV3-1 and TRBJ1-4): DTAVSQTPKYLVTQMGNDKSIKCEQNLGHDTMYWYKQDSKKFLKIMFSYNNKELIINETVPNRFSPKSPDKAHLNLHINSLELGDSAVYFCASRADTNEKLFFGSGTQLSVL.